Listed below are T cell receptor beta chains from one sample, sequenced in a study of T-cell memory formation after mild COVID-19. TCRdb re-called the 5' RACE reads through MiXCR, storing one row per CDR3 protein. The repertoire holds 300,000 to 400,000 distinct CDR3 sequences, with under 25% as singletons. Input material: PBMCs or a T cell subset sorted from them (not recorded which). These receptors were obtained from an adult woman who had mild COVID-19 (a few samples of this study predate the infection). Cell type and time point are not known. CDR3s include the opening cysteine and the closing phenylalanine or tryptophan. A D gene is named only where the DNA matches it firmly. Rows give clone size only sometimes, using once, few, many, or a class for an expanded clone.

v_gene: TRBV20-1
d_gene: TRBD1
abundance: -
j_gene: TRBJ1-1
CDR3aa: CSADRAKGEAFF
CDR3nt: TGCAGTGCTGACAGGGCAAAGGGAGAAGCTTTCTTT

v_gene: TRBV6-5
d_gene: -
abundance: -
j_gene: TRBJ2-3
CDR3aa: CASTSQRVDTQYF
CDR3nt: TGTGCCAGCACCTCCCAAAGGGTAGATACGCAGTATTTT

v_gene: TRBV11-2
d_gene: -
abundance: few
j_gene: TRBJ2-7
CDR3aa: CASSLYQGYEQYF
CDR3nt: TGTGCCAGCAGCTTATACCAGGGCTACGAGCAGTACTTC

v_gene: TRBV6-5
d_gene: TRBD2
abundance: -
j_gene: TRBJ2-1
CDR3aa: CASSYSSLGTIQIF
CDR3nt: TGTGCCAGCAGTTACTCGAGTCTTGGGACTATTCAAATCTTC

v_gene: TRBV24-1
d_gene: TRBD2
abundance: -
j_gene: TRBJ2-7
CDR3aa: CATSAAGGYEQYF
CDR3nt: TGTGCCACCAGTGCTGCGGGGGGCTACGAGCAGTACTTC

v_gene: TRBV7-8
d_gene: TRBD1
abundance: -
j_gene: TRBJ1-4
CDR3aa: CASSLRDSNEKLFF
CDR3nt: TGTGCCAGCAGCCTCCGGGACAGCAATGAAAAACTGTTTTTT

v_gene: TRBV24-1
d_gene: TRBD1
abundance: -
j_gene: TRBJ1-2
CDR3aa: CATSASGTGDGYTF
CDR3nt: TGTGCCACCAGTGCTTCCGGGACAGGGGATGGCTACACCTTC

v_gene: TRBV6-5
d_gene: -
abundance: -
j_gene: TRBJ1-6
CDR3aa: CDSSYSGTGNSPLHF
CDR3nt: TGTGACAGCAGTTACTCTGGGACGGGAAATTCACCCCTCCACTTT

v_gene: TRBV2
d_gene: -
abundance: -
j_gene: TRBJ2-2
CDR3aa: CATSPLAYHTGELFF
CDR3nt: TGTGCCACTTCCCCCCTAGCGTACCATACCGGGGAGCTGTTTTTT

v_gene: TRBV28
d_gene: -
abundance: few
j_gene: TRBJ1-2
CDR3aa: CASSFQGLRTGYTF
CDR3nt: TGTGCCAGCAGTTTTCAGGGGTTAAGGACGGGCTACACCTTC

v_gene: TRBV4-3
d_gene: TRBD2
abundance: few
j_gene: TRBJ2-7
CDR3aa: CASSQDLPLAGRWIYEQYF
CDR3nt: TGCGCCAGCAGCCAAGATCTCCCACTAGCGGGACGCTGGATTTACGAGCAGTACTTC

v_gene: TRBV7-3
d_gene: TRBD2
abundance: -
j_gene: TRBJ2-3
CDR3aa: CASSSGLAGIPDTQYF
CDR3nt: TGTGCCAGCAGCTCTGGACTAGCGGGAATCCCAGATACGCAGTATTTT

v_gene: TRBV5-1
d_gene: TRBD2
abundance: many
j_gene: TRBJ2-7
CDR3aa: CASSLYGLTSVHEQYF
CDR3nt: TGCGCCAGCAGCTTGTATGGGTTGACTAGCGTGCACGAGCAGTACTTC

v_gene: TRBV7-8
d_gene: TRBD1
abundance: -
j_gene: TRBJ2-2
CDR3aa: CASSQKGGTGNTGELFF
CDR3nt: TGTGCCAGCAGCCAAAAAGGCGGGACAGGGAACACCGGGGAGCTGTTTTTT

v_gene: TRBV6-1
d_gene: -
abundance: few
j_gene: TRBJ1-5
CDR3aa: CASSASRNQPQHF
CDR3nt: TGTGCCAGCAGTGCCAGCAGGAATCAGCCCCAGCATTTT

v_gene: TRBV5-5
d_gene: -
abundance: -
j_gene: TRBJ2-3
CDR3aa: CASSLPGVPSTDTQYF
CDR3nt: TGTGCCAGCAGCTTACCAGGGGTCCCTAGCACAGATACGCAGTATTTT

v_gene: TRBV6-2/TRBV6-3
d_gene: -
abundance: once
j_gene: TRBJ1-4
CDR3aa: CASTRRGGGRYEKLFF
CDR3nt: TGTGCCAGCACCCGCAGGGGTGGGGGGCGGTATGAAAAACTGTTTTTT

v_gene: TRBV28
d_gene: -
abundance: few
j_gene: TRBJ1-6
CDR3aa: CASSPQREGNSPLHF
CDR3nt: TGTGCCAGCAGTCCCCAGAGGGAGGGGAATTCACCCCTCCACTTT

v_gene: TRBV21-1
d_gene: -
abundance: few
j_gene: TRBJ2-5
CDR3aa: CASSKVVAGAQETQYF
CDR3nt: TGTGCCAGCAGCAAAGTGGTAGCGGGAGCACAGGAGACCCAGTACTTC

v_gene: TRBV20-1
d_gene: -
abundance: few
j_gene: TRBJ1-1
CDR3aa: CSARYGSGGNTEAFF
CDR3nt: TGCAGTGCTAGGTATGGTTCGGGCGGTAACACTGAAGCTTTCTTT

v_gene: TRBV7-9
d_gene: TRBD2
abundance: few
j_gene: TRBJ2-5
CDR3aa: CASSPGTSGAQETQYF
CDR3nt: TGTGCCAGCAGCCCGGGGACTAGCGGGGCCCAAGAGACCCAGTACTTC

v_gene: TRBV2
d_gene: -
abundance: -
j_gene: TRBJ2-7
CDR3aa: CASSVLANEQYF
CDR3nt: TGTGCCAGCAGTGTTCTAGCGAACGAGCAGTACTTC

v_gene: TRBV29-1
d_gene: -
abundance: -
j_gene: TRBJ2-1
CDR3aa: CSVQPPTSTGVNEQFF
CDR3nt: TGCAGCGTCCAACCTCCTACTAGCACCGGGGTGAATGAGCAGTTCTTC

v_gene: TRBV5-6
d_gene: -
abundance: -
j_gene: TRBJ1-5
CDR3aa: CASSLWQSPNQPQHF
CDR3nt: TGTGCCAGCAGCTTGTGGCAGTCACCCAATCAGCCCCAGCATTTT

v_gene: TRBV12-3/TRBV12-4
d_gene: -
abundance: -
j_gene: TRBJ1-5
CDR3aa: CASSQGGEWQPQHF
CDR3nt: TGTGCCAGCAGTCAAGGCGGGGAGTGGCAGCCCCAGCATTTT

v_gene: TRBV29-1
d_gene: -
abundance: few
j_gene: TRBJ2-1
CDR3aa: CSVEAGEGNEQFF
CDR3nt: TGCAGCGTTGAGGCAGGGGAGGGAAATGAGCAGTTCTTC

v_gene: TRBV19
d_gene: -
abundance: -
j_gene: TRBJ1-2
CDR3aa: CASSTAGTPANYGYTF
CDR3nt: TGTGCCAGTAGTACCGCCGGGACACCAGCTAACTATGGCTACACCTTC

v_gene: TRBV10-3
d_gene: -
abundance: -
j_gene: TRBJ2-7
CDR3aa: CAISESRTFSYEQYF
CDR3nt: TGTGCCATCAGTGAGTCAAGGACCTTCTCCTACGAGCAGTACTTC

v_gene: TRBV5-6
d_gene: TRBD2
abundance: -
j_gene: TRBJ2-2
CDR3aa: CASSPGTISNTGELFF
CDR3nt: TGTGCCAGCAGCCCCGGGACTATTTCGAACACCGGGGAGCTGTTTTTT

v_gene: TRBV24-1
d_gene: TRBD1
abundance: few
j_gene: TRBJ2-1
CDR3aa: CATSGTGDHEQFF
CDR3nt: TGTGCCACCTCCGGGACAGGGGACCATGAGCAGTTCTTC

v_gene: TRBV7-9
d_gene: -
abundance: -
j_gene: TRBJ2-5
CDR3aa: CASIHSGQETQYF
CDR3nt: TGTGCCAGCATTCATAGCGGCCAAGAGACCCAGTACTTC

v_gene: TRBV12-3/TRBV12-4
d_gene: -
abundance: -
j_gene: TRBJ2-7
CDR3aa: CASSLPGRSTYEQYF
CDR3nt: TGTGCCAGCAGTCTTCCGGGACGGTCAACGTACGAGCAGTACTTC

v_gene: TRBV7-9
d_gene: -
abundance: -
j_gene: TRBJ2-1
CDR3aa: CASSLVSANEQFF
CDR3nt: TGTGCCAGCAGCTTAGTTTCGGCGAATGAGCAGTTCTTC

v_gene: TRBV20-1
d_gene: -
abundance: few
j_gene: TRBJ1-2
CDR3aa: CSARDVGRDYGYTF
CDR3nt: TGCAGTGCTAGAGATGTTGGCAGGGACTATGGCTACACCTTC

v_gene: TRBV5-1
d_gene: -
abundance: -
j_gene: TRBJ1-1
CDR3aa: CASSGATVGNTEAFF
CDR3nt: TGCGCCAGCAGCGGGGCCACAGTGGGAAACACTGAAGCTTTCTTT

v_gene: TRBV20-1
d_gene: -
abundance: few
j_gene: TRBJ2-7
CDR3aa: CSAPVARRSAGAYEQYF
CDR3nt: TGCAGTGCTCCCGTCGCGAGACGTTCGGCAGGGGCCTACGAGCAGTACTTC

v_gene: TRBV12-3/TRBV12-4
d_gene: TRBD2
abundance: -
j_gene: TRBJ2-1
CDR3aa: CASSNRVVIAGGNEQFF
CDR3nt: TGTGCCAGCAGTAACAGAGTCGTGATAGCGGGAGGCAATGAGCAGTTCTTC

v_gene: TRBV12-3/TRBV12-4
d_gene: -
abundance: -
j_gene: TRBJ1-5
CDR3aa: CASSLVPPSTGQPQHF
CDR3nt: TGTGCCAGCAGCTTAGTCCCGCCAAGCACGGGCCAGCCCCAGCATTTT

v_gene: TRBV20-1
d_gene: -
abundance: -
j_gene: TRBJ2-3
CDR3aa: CSAMRSGMGTRTDTQYF
CDR3nt: TGCAGTGCTATGCGGAGTGGGATGGGTACTCGCACAGATACGCAGTATTTT

v_gene: TRBV5-1
d_gene: -
abundance: -
j_gene: TRBJ2-2
CDR3aa: CASSPQGHTGELFF
CDR3nt: TGCGCCAGCAGCCCCCAGGGCCACACCGGGGAGCTGTTTTTT

v_gene: TRBV20-1
d_gene: -
abundance: few
j_gene: TRBJ1-1
CDR3aa: CSARGTHRAYNTEAFF
CDR3nt: TGCAGTGCTAGAGGGACACATCGCGCGTATAACACTGAAGCTTTCTTT

v_gene: TRBV29-1
d_gene: TRBD1
abundance: -
j_gene: TRBJ1-1
CDR3aa: CSVGTQGAWGTEAFF
CDR3nt: TGCAGCGTGGGGACCCAGGGGGCTTGGGGCACTGAAGCTTTCTTT

v_gene: TRBV25-1
d_gene: TRBD1
abundance: few
j_gene: TRBJ2-7
CDR3aa: CASSEYSGGQIYEQYF
CDR3nt: TGTGCCAGCAGTGAATATTCAGGGGGCCAGATCTACGAGCAGTACTTC

v_gene: TRBV4-2
d_gene: TRBD2
abundance: many
j_gene: TRBJ2-1
CDR3aa: CASRPTSGDYNEQFF
CDR3nt: TGTGCCAGCAGGCCGACTAGCGGGGACTACAATGAGCAGTTCTTC

v_gene: TRBV29-1
d_gene: TRBD1
abundance: few
j_gene: TRBJ2-7
CDR3aa: CSVGQGASYEQYF
CDR3nt: TGCAGCGTGGGACAGGGGGCCTCCTACGAGCAGTACTTC

v_gene: TRBV12-3/TRBV12-4
d_gene: -
abundance: many
j_gene: TRBJ2-1
CDR3aa: CASSLSNEQFF
CDR3nt: TGTGCCAGCAGTTTATCTAATGAGCAGTTCTTC

v_gene: TRBV20-1
d_gene: -
abundance: -
j_gene: TRBJ1-3
CDR3aa: CSARPPGTSGGNTIYF
CDR3nt: TGCAGTGCTAGACCCCCCGGGACTTCAGGCGGAAACACCATATATTTT

v_gene: TRBV12-3/TRBV12-4
d_gene: -
abundance: many
j_gene: TRBJ2-5
CDR3aa: CASSLGGGATQYF
CDR3nt: TGTGCCAGCAGCCTCGGCGGTGGGGCGACCCAGTACTTC

v_gene: TRBV10-3
d_gene: -
abundance: few
j_gene: TRBJ1-6
CDR3aa: CAISESAGTYNSPLHF
CDR3nt: TGTGCCATCAGTGAATCGGCTGGAACCTATAATTCACCCCTCCACTTT

v_gene: TRBV2
d_gene: -
abundance: many
j_gene: TRBJ2-2
CDR3aa: CASNVRDTGELFF
CDR3nt: TGTGCCAGCAACGTGAGAGACACCGGGGAGCTGTTTTTT